This is a list of T cell receptor beta chains from one sample in a study of blood T cell repertoires in COVID-19. Clones were sequenced by immunoSEQ multiplex PCR, and TCRdb holds only the in-frame ones, with some missing. Of 200,000 to 300,000 clones in the sample, around 88% were seen once. The sequenced material came from peripheral blood. These receptors all stem from a man younger than 45 with active or convalescent COVID-19. Both conserved end residues are part of each CDR3. A D gene is named only where the DNA matches it firmly. For some rows the clone size is stated as once, few or many, or as a class when expanded; others skip it.

abundance: -; v_gene: TRBV6-4; j_gene: TRBJ1-4; d_gene: -; CDR3aa: CASSDRPTRDEKLFF; CDR3nt: TGTGCCAGCAGTGACCGGCCAACTCGGGATGAAAAACTGTTTTTT
abundance: -; v_gene: TRBV2; j_gene: TRBJ2-1; d_gene: TRBD2; CDR3aa: CASSGLAGGDEQFF; CDR3nt: TGTGCCAGCAGTGGACTAGCGGGGGGCGATGAGCAGTTCTTC
abundance: -; v_gene: TRBV7-6; j_gene: TRBJ2-5; d_gene: TRBD2; CDR3aa: CASSSFSGGSTETQYF; CDR3nt: TGTGCCAGCAGCTCCTTTAGCGGGGGAAGCACAGAGACCCAGTACTTC
abundance: -; v_gene: TRBV19; j_gene: TRBJ2-3; d_gene: TRBD2; CDR3aa: CASSRDSGGTDTQYF; CDR3nt: TGTGCCAGTAGTCGGGATAGCGGGGGCACAGATACGCAGTATTTT
abundance: -; v_gene: TRBV7-9; j_gene: TRBJ1-2; d_gene: -; CDR3aa: CASSLAMAERYGYTF; CDR3nt: TGTGCCAGCAGCTTAGCTATGGCGGAGAGATATGGCTACACCTTC
abundance: -; v_gene: TRBV13; j_gene: TRBJ1-1; d_gene: TRBD1; CDR3aa: CASTPRLGQASTEAFF; CDR3nt: TGTGCCAGCACCCCTAGGTTAGGACAGGCTTCGACTGAAGCTTTCTTT
abundance: -; v_gene: TRBV19; j_gene: TRBJ1-6; d_gene: -; CDR3aa: CASSISSSSYNSPLHF; CDR3nt: TGTGCCAGTAGTATTAGCTCGAGCTCCTATAATTCACCCCTCCACTTT
abundance: -; v_gene: TRBV29-1; j_gene: TRBJ2-7; d_gene: TRBD1; CDR3aa: CSVQKGTGDSYEQYF; CDR3nt: TGCAGCGTTCAAAAGGGGACAGGAGACTCCTACGAGCAGTACTTC
abundance: once; v_gene: TRBV7-9; j_gene: TRBJ1-4; d_gene: -; CDR3aa: CASSVSSATNEKLFF; CDR3nt: TGTGCCAGCAGCGTCAGTTCCGCAACTAATGAAAAACTGTTTTTT
abundance: -; v_gene: TRBV4-3; j_gene: TRBJ1-3; d_gene: -; CDR3aa: CASSQDWAANSGNTIYF; CDR3nt: TGCGCCAGCAGCCAAGATTGGGCAGCCAACTCTGGAAACACCATATATTTT
abundance: -; v_gene: TRBV9; j_gene: TRBJ2-1; d_gene: -; CDR3aa: CASSVGSGYAGNEQFF; CDR3nt: TGTGCCAGCAGCGTAGGGTCCGGGTACGCCGGCAATGAGCAGTTCTTC
abundance: -; v_gene: TRBV7-6; j_gene: TRBJ2-2; d_gene: TRBD2; CDR3aa: CASSLGSSGTGAGELFF; CDR3nt: TGTGCCAGCAGCTTAGGATCTAGCGGCACCGGGGCCGGGGAGCTGTTTTTT
abundance: -; v_gene: TRBV6-1; j_gene: TRBJ2-2; d_gene: TRBD1; CDR3aa: CASSAGMSGGAPGELFF; CDR3nt: TGTGCCAGCAGTGCGGGAATGTCAGGGGGCGCCCCCGGGGAGCTGTTTTTT
abundance: -; v_gene: TRBV4-3; j_gene: TRBJ1-1; d_gene: -; CDR3aa: CASSQGIDQVETEAFF; CDR3nt: TGCGCCAGCAGCCAAGGAATAGATCAAGTAGAGACTGAAGCTTTCTTT
abundance: -; v_gene: TRBV19; j_gene: TRBJ1-3; d_gene: -; CDR3aa: CASSKLTASGNTIYF; CDR3nt: TGTGCCAGTAGTAAGTTGACAGCCTCTGGAAACACCATATATTTT
abundance: -; v_gene: TRBV4-2; j_gene: TRBJ2-6; d_gene: TRBD1; CDR3aa: CASSQVPYWGQGSGANVLTF; CDR3nt: TGTGCCAGCAGCCAAGTACCGTATTGGGGACAGGGATCTGGGGCCAACGTCCTGACTTTC
abundance: -; v_gene: TRBV4-1; j_gene: TRBJ1-6; d_gene: -; CDR3aa: CASSQEQGNSPLHF; CDR3nt: TGCGCCAGCAGCCAAGAACAGGGAAATTCACCCCTCCACTTT
abundance: -; v_gene: TRBV2; j_gene: TRBJ2-7; d_gene: -; CDR3aa: CASSEYVWWAGDSYEQYF; CDR3nt: TGTGCCAGCAGTGAATACGTCTGGTGGGCAGGGGACTCCTACGAGCAGTACTTC
abundance: -; v_gene: TRBV29-1; j_gene: TRBJ2-3; d_gene: -; CDR3aa: CSVGRKETDTQYF; CDR3nt: TGCAGCGTTGGGAGAAAGGAGACAGATACGCAGTATTTT
abundance: -; v_gene: TRBV5-6; j_gene: TRBJ1-1; d_gene: -; CDR3aa: CASSLFDRNTEAFF; CDR3nt: TGTGCCAGCAGCTTATTCGACAGGAACACTGAAGCTTTCTTT
abundance: -; v_gene: TRBV2; j_gene: TRBJ2-2; d_gene: TRBD2; CDR3aa: CASRERTSDAGELFF; CDR3nt: TGTGCCAGCAGAGAAAGGACTAGCGATGCCGGGGAGCTGTTTTTT
abundance: -; v_gene: TRBV5-6; j_gene: TRBJ1-5; d_gene: -; CDR3aa: CASSRLDSNQPQHF; CDR3nt: TGTGCCAGCAGCCGATTGGACAGTAATCAGCCCCAGCATTTT
abundance: -; v_gene: TRBV6-5; j_gene: TRBJ1-5; d_gene: -; CDR3aa: CASRATGLDQPQHF; CDR3nt: TGTGCCAGCAGAGCCACAGGGCTGGATCAGCCCCAGCATTTT
abundance: -; v_gene: TRBV2; j_gene: TRBJ2-7; d_gene: TRBD1; CDR3aa: CASRTENRGYEQYF; CDR3nt: TGTGCCAGCAGGACCGAAAACAGGGGCTACGAGCAGTACTTC
abundance: -; v_gene: TRBV18; j_gene: TRBJ1-2; d_gene: TRBD1; CDR3aa: CASSPGIRTGSYGYTF; CDR3nt: TGTGCCAGCTCACCAGGCATCCGGACAGGGAGCTATGGCTACACCTTC
abundance: -; v_gene: TRBV2; j_gene: TRBJ2-7; d_gene: TRBD1; CDR3aa: CASSTAGQGREQYF; CDR3nt: TGTGCCAGCTCCACTGCCGGACAGGGTCGCGAGCAGTACTTC
abundance: -; v_gene: TRBV19; j_gene: TRBJ1-2; d_gene: -; CDR3aa: CASSTPDSYGYTF; CDR3nt: TGTGCCAGTAGTACGCCCGACAGTTATGGCTACACCTTC
abundance: -; v_gene: TRBV5-6; j_gene: TRBJ2-3; d_gene: -; CDR3aa: CASSLLGGASTDTQYF; CDR3nt: TGTGCCAGCAGCTTGTTAGGTGGGGCTAGCACAGATACGCAGTATTTT
abundance: -; v_gene: TRBV3-1/TRBV3-2; j_gene: TRBJ2-7; d_gene: TRBD2; CDR3aa: CASSQDHGLASYEQYF; CDR3nt: TGTGCCAGCAGCCAAGATCATGGACTAGCCTCCTACGAGCAGTACTTC
abundance: -; v_gene: TRBV19; j_gene: TRBJ1-1; d_gene: -; CDR3aa: CASSLWGATEAFF; CDR3nt: TGTGCCAGTAGTCTGTGGGGCGCCACTGAAGCTTTCTTT
abundance: -; v_gene: TRBV28; j_gene: TRBJ1-1; d_gene: TRBD1; CDR3aa: CASSLGQGQAFF; CDR3nt: TGTGCCAGCAGCCTCGGACAGGGACAGGCTTTCTTT
abundance: -; v_gene: TRBV28; j_gene: TRBJ1-6; d_gene: TRBD1; CDR3aa: CASSLDGDRRSSYNSPLHF; CDR3nt: TGTGCCAGCAGTTTGGATGGGGACAGAAGGAGCTCCTATAATTCACCCCTCCACTTT
abundance: once; v_gene: TRBV14; j_gene: TRBJ2-3; d_gene: -; CDR3aa: CASSQGLLTDTQYF; CDR3nt: TGTGCCAGCAGCCAAGGACTACTCACAGATACGCAGTATTTT
abundance: -; v_gene: TRBV19; j_gene: TRBJ2-5; d_gene: -; CDR3aa: CASSTNRLETQYF; CDR3nt: TGTGCCAGTAGTACGAACAGGCTAGAGACCCAGTACTTC
abundance: -; v_gene: TRBV2; j_gene: TRBJ1-2; d_gene: TRBD1; CDR3aa: CASRLTTDRGDGYTF; CDR3nt: TGTGCCAGCCGACTTACGACGGACAGGGGTGATGGCTACACCTTC
abundance: -; v_gene: TRBV7-9; j_gene: TRBJ1-2; d_gene: TRBD1; CDR3aa: CASSLWDRDYGYTF; CDR3nt: TGTGCCAGCAGCTTATGGGACAGAGACTATGGCTACACCTTC
abundance: -; v_gene: TRBV20-1; j_gene: TRBJ2-5; d_gene: -; CDR3aa: CSARPLETQYF; CDR3nt: TGCAGTGCTAGACCGTTAGAGACCCAGTACTTC
abundance: -; v_gene: TRBV3-1/TRBV3-2; j_gene: TRBJ2-1; d_gene: TRBD2; CDR3aa: CASSPGLSGRNEQFF; CDR3nt: TGTGCCAGCAGCCCGGGACTATCCGGACGGAATGAGCAGTTCTTC
abundance: once; v_gene: TRBV6-6; j_gene: TRBJ1-6; d_gene: TRBD1; CDR3aa: CASSTGQGSPLHF; CDR3nt: TGTGCCAGCAGTACGGGACAGGGATCACCCCTCCACTTT
abundance: -; v_gene: TRBV2; j_gene: TRBJ2-7; d_gene: TRBD1; CDR3aa: CASRGQAYEQYF; CDR3nt: TGTGCCAGCAGAGGACAGGCTTACGAGCAGTACTTC
abundance: -; v_gene: TRBV9; j_gene: TRBJ2-5; d_gene: -; CDR3aa: CASRKGGWEETQYF; CDR3nt: TGTGCCAGCAGGAAAGGAGGGTGGGAAGAGACCCAGTACTTC
abundance: -; v_gene: TRBV4-1; j_gene: TRBJ1-2; d_gene: -; CDR3aa: CASSQEDTNYGYTF; CDR3nt: TGCGCCAGCAGCCAAGAAGACACTAACTATGGCTACACCTTC
abundance: -; v_gene: TRBV6-5; j_gene: TRBJ2-1; d_gene: TRBD2; CDR3aa: CASRLADHVGNEQFF; CDR3nt: TGTGCCAGCAGACTAGCGGACCACGTCGGTAATGAGCAGTTCTTC
abundance: -; v_gene: TRBV6-5; j_gene: TRBJ2-7; d_gene: TRBD1; CDR3aa: CASSYPGQGESYEQYF; CDR3nt: TGTGCCAGCAGTTACCCGGGACAGGGGGAGTCATACGAGCAGTACTTC
abundance: -; v_gene: TRBV4-1; j_gene: TRBJ2-3; d_gene: -; CDR3aa: CASSLTGLSTDTQYF; CDR3nt: TGCGCCAGCAGCCTAACAGGGCTCAGTACAGATACGCAGTATTTT
abundance: once; v_gene: TRBV2; j_gene: TRBJ2-5; d_gene: TRBD2; CDR3aa: CASSSASGGGETQYF; CDR3nt: TGTGCCAGCAGTTCGGCTAGCGGGGGGGGAGAGACCCAGTACTTC
abundance: -; v_gene: TRBV5-8; j_gene: TRBJ2-7; d_gene: -; CDR3aa: CASRFRVSHEQYF; CDR3nt: TGTGCCAGCAGGTTCAGGGTTTCCCACGAGCAGTACTTC
abundance: -; v_gene: TRBV28; j_gene: TRBJ1-3; d_gene: TRBD1; CDR3aa: CASSHRTGRNTIYF; CDR3nt: TGTGCCAGCAGTCACCGGACAGGAAGAAACACCATATATTTT
abundance: -; v_gene: TRBV3-1/TRBV3-2; j_gene: TRBJ2-1; d_gene: -; CDR3aa: CASSQSDLTYNEQFF; CDR3nt: TGTGCCAGCAGCCAATCGGACTTAACCTACAATGAGCAGTTCTTC
abundance: -; v_gene: TRBV5-1; j_gene: TRBJ2-6; d_gene: TRBD1; CDR3aa: CASSLSGTGSSGANVLTF; CDR3nt: TGCGCCAGCAGCTTGTCCGGGACAGGGAGCTCTGGGGCCAACGTCCTGACTTTC
abundance: -; v_gene: TRBV9; j_gene: TRBJ2-7; d_gene: -; CDR3aa: CASSGGQAGNEQYF; CDR3nt: TGTGCCAGCAGCGGGGGGCAGGCGGGCAACGAGCAGTACTTC
abundance: -; v_gene: TRBV19; j_gene: TRBJ2-5; d_gene: -; CDR3aa: CASSITRGAGYTQYF; CDR3nt: TGTGCCAGTAGTATAACCAGGGGCGCCGGGTATACCCAGTACTTC
abundance: -; v_gene: TRBV12-5; j_gene: TRBJ2-7; d_gene: TRBD2; CDR3aa: CASGLLAYNNEQYF; CDR3nt: TGTGCTAGTGGGTTACTAGCGTATAATAACGAGCAGTACTTC
abundance: once; v_gene: TRBV6-6; j_gene: TRBJ2-7; d_gene: TRBD2; CDR3aa: CASSYGGGLAGYEQYF; CDR3nt: TGTGCCAGCAGTTACGGTGGGGGACTAGCAGGCTACGAGCAGTACTTC